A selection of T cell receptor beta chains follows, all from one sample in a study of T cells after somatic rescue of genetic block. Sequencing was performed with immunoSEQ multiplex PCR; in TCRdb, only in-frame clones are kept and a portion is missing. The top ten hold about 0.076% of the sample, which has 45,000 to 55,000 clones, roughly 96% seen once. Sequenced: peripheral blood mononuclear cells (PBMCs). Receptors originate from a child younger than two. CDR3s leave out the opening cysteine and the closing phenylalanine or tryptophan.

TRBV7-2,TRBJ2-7,ASSLPFSGGYEQY
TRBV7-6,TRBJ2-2,ASSLWGGELF
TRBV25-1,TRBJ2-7,ASTSSENPYEQY
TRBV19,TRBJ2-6,ASRRTSGNPGANVLT
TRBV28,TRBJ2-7,ASSLFGQPSYEQY
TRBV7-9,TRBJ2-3,ASSFTHTDTQY
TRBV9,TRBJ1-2,ASSPLTANYGYT
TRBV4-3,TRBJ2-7,ASSQDATAYEQY
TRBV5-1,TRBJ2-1,ASSWADSYNEQF
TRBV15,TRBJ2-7,ATSRHTGYEQY
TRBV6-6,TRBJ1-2,ASSYSGLYGYT
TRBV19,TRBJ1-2,ASMASYGYT
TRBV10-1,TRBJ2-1,ASSVSGKFYNEQF
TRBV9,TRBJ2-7,ASSVAGHSYEQY
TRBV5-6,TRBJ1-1,ASKRGLEAF
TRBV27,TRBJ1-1,ASSTRQNTEAF
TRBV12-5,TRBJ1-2,ASGLTDSYGYT
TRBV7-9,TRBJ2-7,ASSLNSFSYEQY
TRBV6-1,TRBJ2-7,ASRLANEQY
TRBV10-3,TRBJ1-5,AISDRVAQPQH
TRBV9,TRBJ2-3,ASSVAGGIDTQY
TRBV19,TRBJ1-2,ASSIYGYT
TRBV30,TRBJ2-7,AWMGLAGGGEQY
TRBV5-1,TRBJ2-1,ASSPDRANEQF
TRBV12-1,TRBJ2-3,ASSFGALDTQY
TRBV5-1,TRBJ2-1,ASSNRDTSYNEQF
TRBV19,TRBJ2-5,ASSTSGRETQY
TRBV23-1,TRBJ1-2,ASSLIDSHSYGYT
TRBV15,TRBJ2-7,ATSRDGLQDSYEQY
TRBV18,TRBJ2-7,ASSPVASGRVYEQY
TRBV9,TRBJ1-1,ASSDRDRGLNTEAF
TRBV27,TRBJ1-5,ASSLGGGNQPQH
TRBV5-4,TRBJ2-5,ASSLIEGKETQY
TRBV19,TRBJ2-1,ASSIDSGNEQF
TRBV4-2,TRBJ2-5,ASSQDLAGQETQY
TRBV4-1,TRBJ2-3,ASSQRTDTQY
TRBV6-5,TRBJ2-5,ASSWGRGETQY
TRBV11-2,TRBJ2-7,ASRGGQGATYEQY
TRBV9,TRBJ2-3,ASSALPTSDTQY
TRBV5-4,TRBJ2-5,ASSFYSRGWETQY
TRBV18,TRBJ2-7,ASSRDRDRNEQY
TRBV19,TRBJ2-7,ASSNVAGGGTYEQY
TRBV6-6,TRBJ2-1,ASSYATSGYNEQF
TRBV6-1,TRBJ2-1,ASSRLTNNEQF
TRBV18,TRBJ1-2,ASSPNQGRYGYT
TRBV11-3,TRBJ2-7,ASSFLQGHEQY
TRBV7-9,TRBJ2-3,ASSHLGLESTDTQY
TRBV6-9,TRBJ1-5,AAGHQPQH
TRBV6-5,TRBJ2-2,ASSYSGNTGELF
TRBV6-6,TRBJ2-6,ASSYGTGGGANVLT
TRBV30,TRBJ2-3,AWSVNSYADTQY
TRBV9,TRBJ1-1,ASSLQGNTEAF
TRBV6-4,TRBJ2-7,ASSTLAGVYEQY